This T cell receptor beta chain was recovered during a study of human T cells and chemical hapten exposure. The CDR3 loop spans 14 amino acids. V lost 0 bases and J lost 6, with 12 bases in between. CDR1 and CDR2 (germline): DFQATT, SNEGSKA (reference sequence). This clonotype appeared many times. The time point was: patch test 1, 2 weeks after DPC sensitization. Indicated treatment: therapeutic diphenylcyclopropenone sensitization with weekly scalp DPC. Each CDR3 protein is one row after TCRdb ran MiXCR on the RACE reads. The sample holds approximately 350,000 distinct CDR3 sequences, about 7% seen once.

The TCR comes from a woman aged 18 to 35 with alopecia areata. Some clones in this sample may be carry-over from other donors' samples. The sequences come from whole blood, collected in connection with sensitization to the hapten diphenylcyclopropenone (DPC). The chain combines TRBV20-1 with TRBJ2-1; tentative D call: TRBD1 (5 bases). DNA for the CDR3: TGCAGTGCTAGAGAGGGGTCAGGGCTCAATGAGCAGTTCTTC. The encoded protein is CSAREGSGLNEQFF.